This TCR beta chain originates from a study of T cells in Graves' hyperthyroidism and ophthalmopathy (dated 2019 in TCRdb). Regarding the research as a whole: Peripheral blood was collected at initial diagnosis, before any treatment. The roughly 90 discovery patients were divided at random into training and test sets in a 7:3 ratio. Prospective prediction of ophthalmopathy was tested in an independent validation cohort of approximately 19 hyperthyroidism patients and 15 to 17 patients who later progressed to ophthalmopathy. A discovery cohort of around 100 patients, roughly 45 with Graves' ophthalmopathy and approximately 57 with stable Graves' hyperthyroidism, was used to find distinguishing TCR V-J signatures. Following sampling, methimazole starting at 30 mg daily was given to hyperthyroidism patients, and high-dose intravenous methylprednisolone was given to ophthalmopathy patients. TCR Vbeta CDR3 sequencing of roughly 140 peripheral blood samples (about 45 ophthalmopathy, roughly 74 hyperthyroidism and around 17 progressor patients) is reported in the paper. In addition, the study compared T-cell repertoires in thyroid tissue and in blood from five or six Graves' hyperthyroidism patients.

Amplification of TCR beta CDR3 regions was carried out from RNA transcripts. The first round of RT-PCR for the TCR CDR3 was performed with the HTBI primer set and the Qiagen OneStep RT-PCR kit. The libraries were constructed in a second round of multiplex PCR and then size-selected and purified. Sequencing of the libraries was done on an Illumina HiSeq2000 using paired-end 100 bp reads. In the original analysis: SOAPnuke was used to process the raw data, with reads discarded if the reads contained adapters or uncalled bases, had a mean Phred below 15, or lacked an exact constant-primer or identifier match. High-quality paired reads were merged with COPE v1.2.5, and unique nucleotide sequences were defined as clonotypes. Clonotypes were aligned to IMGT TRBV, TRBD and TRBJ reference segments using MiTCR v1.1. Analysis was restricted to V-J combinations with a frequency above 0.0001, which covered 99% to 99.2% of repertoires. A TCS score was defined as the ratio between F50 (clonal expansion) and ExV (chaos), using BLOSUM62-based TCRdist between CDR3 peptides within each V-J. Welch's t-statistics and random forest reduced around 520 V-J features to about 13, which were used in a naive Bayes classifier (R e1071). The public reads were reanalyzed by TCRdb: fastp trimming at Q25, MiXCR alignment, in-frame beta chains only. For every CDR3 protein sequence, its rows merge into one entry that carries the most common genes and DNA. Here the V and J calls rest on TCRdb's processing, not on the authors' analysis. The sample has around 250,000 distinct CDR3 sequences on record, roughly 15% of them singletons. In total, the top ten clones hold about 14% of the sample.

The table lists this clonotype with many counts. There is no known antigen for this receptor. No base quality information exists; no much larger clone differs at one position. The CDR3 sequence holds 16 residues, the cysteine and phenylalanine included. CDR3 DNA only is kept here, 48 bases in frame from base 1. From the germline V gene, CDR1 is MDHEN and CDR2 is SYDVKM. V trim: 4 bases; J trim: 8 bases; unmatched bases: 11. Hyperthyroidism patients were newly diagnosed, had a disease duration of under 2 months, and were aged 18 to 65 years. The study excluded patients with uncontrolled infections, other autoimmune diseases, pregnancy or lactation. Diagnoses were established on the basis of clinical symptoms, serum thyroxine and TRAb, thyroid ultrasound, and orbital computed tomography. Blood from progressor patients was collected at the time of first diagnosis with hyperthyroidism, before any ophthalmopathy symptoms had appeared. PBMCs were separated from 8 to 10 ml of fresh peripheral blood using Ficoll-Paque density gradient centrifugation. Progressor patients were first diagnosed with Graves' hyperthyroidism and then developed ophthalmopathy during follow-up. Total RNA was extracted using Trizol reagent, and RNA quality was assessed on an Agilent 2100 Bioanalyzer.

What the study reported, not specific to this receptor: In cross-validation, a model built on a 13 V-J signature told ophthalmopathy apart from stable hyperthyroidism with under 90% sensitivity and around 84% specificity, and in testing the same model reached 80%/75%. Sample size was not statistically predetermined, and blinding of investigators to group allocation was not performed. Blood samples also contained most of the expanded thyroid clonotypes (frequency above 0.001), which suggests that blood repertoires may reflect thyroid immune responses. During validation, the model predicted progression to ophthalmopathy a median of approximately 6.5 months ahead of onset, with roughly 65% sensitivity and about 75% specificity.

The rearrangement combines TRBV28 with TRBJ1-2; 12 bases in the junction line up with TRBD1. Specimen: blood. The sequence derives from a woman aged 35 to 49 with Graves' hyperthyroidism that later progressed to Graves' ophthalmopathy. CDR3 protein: CASSYTGGQGARGYTF. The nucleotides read TGTGCCAGCAGTTATACTGGGGGACAGGGGGCGCGGGGCTACACCTTC.